A selection of T cell receptor beta chains follows, all from one sample in a study of blood T cells in healthy people across ages. One entry per CDR3 protein results from TCRdb running MiXCR on the 5' RACE reads. This repertoire shows 910,000 or so distinct CDR3 sequences, just over 50% found once; its top ten account for over 20%. What was sequenced was blood. The receptors derive from a woman aged 55-69 years in good health. Each CDR3 is given with its conserved first and last residue. The D gene is left open where the match is weak. Rows may omit the clone size; those that give it use once, few, many or a size class.

V: TRBV12-3/TRBV12-4
J: TRBJ2-3
size: -
D: TRBD2
CDR3: CASSLGRAGADTQYF
DNA: TGTGCCAGCAGTCTTGGACGAGCGGGAGCAGATACGCAGTATTTT

V: TRBV6-6
J: TRBJ1-6
size: few
D: -
CDR3: CASSYAGATTLNSPLHF
DNA: TGTGCCAGCAGTTACGCGGGAGCTACCACCCTGAATTCACCCCTCCACTTT

V: TRBV2
J: TRBJ1-2
size: -
D: TRBD1
CDR3: CASSAGQAINYGYTF
DNA: TGTGCCAGCAGTGCGGGACAGGCGATTAACTATGGCTACACCTTC

V: TRBV5-1
J: TRBJ1-2
size: -
D: TRBD1
CDR3: CASSLGGGGYAF
DNA: TGCGCCAGCAGCTTAGGGGGCGGCGGCTACGCCTTC

V: TRBV5-1
J: TRBJ2-5
size: -
D: -
CDR3: CASSLIGPEGETQYF
DNA: TGCGCCAGCAGCTTGATTGGCCCAGAAGGAGAGACCCAGTACTTC

V: TRBV15
J: TRBJ2-7
size: -
D: -
CDR3: CATSRRVEASEQYF
DNA: TGTGCCACCAGCAGACGCGTGGAGGCCTCCGAGCAGTACTTC

V: TRBV28
J: TRBJ2-4
size: -
D: -
CDR3: CASSLGGYDGQYF
DNA: TGTGCCAGCAGTTTAGGAGGCTACGACGGCCAGTACTTC

V: TRBV29-1
J: TRBJ1-1
size: -
D: -
CDR3: CSVRGQSEAFF
DNA: TGCAGCGTCCGCGGACAGTCTGAAGCTTTCTTT

V: TRBV20-1
J: TRBJ2-7
size: -
D: -
CDR3: CSARDGGGIGEQYF
DNA: TGCAGTGCTAGGGATGGGGGCGGGATAGGCGAGCAGTACTTC

V: TRBV27
J: TRBJ2-5
size: few
D: TRBD2
CDR3: CASSLSGTLGETQYF
DNA: TGTGCCAGCAGTCTTAGCGGGACCCTCGGGGAGACCCAGTACTTC

V: TRBV20-1
J: TRBJ2-1
size: -
D: -
CDR3: CSAEAHEQFF
DNA: TGCAGTGCAGAAGCTCATGAGCAGTTCTTC

V: TRBV29-1
J: TRBJ2-3
size: -
D: -
CDR3: CSVLLDTQYF
DNA: TGCAGCGTGTTGTTGGATACGCAGTATTTT

V: TRBV6-1
J: TRBJ1-2
size: -
D: -
CDR3: CAIMPELNYGYTF
DNA: TGTGCCATCATGCCTGAACTTAACTATGGCTACACCTTC

V: TRBV4-2
J: TRBJ1-1
size: -
D: TRBD1
CDR3: CASSQATGTGSTEAFF
DNA: TGTGCCAGCAGCCAAGCGACAGGGACCGGGAGCACTGAAGCTTTCTTT

V: TRBV28
J: TRBJ2-7
size: -
D: TRBD1
CDR3: CASSWDRVAYEQYF
DNA: TGTGCCAGCAGTTGGGACAGGGTCGCCTACGAGCAGTACTTC

V: TRBV18
J: TRBJ2-3
size: -
D: TRBD2
CDR3: CASSPLSTSGRSRDTQYF
DNA: TGTGCCAGCTCACCTCTTTCGACTAGCGGGCGGTCCCGCGATACGCAGTATTTT

V: TRBV20-1
J: TRBJ2-3
size: many
D: TRBD2
CDR3: CSEGPAGEGADTQYF
DNA: TGCAGTGAAGGGCCGGCGGGAGAAGGAGCAGATACGCAGTATTTT

V: TRBV28
J: TRBJ2-7
size: -
D: TRBD1
CDR3: CASRRQGWDEQYF
DNA: TGTGCCAGCAGACGACAGGGGTGGGATGAGCAGTACTTC

V: TRBV3-1
J: TRBJ2-7
size: -
D: -
CDR3: CASSQRAGIYEQYF
DNA: TGTGCCAGCAGCCAGCGGGCGGGAATCTACGAGCAGTACTTC

V: TRBV28
J: TRBJ2-7
size: -
D: TRBD1
CDR3: CASIPPGDRPPPTAYEQYF
DNA: TGTGCCAGCATCCCCCCCGGGGACAGACCGCCTCCCACGGCCTACGAGCAGTACTTC

V: TRBV4-1
J: TRBJ1-5
size: many
D: TRBD1
CDR3: CASSQETGVNQPQHF
DNA: TGCGCCAGCAGCCAGGAGACAGGGGTCAATCAGCCCCAGCATTTT

V: TRBV7-9
J: TRBJ2-1
size: -
D: -
CDR3: CASSVQGEQFF
DNA: TGTGCCAGCAGCGTACAGGGAGAGCAGTTCTTC

V: TRBV10-3
J: TRBJ1-1
size: -
D: -
CDR3: CAIRGPTLNTEAFF
DNA: TGTGCCATCAGAGGACCGACCCTGAACACTGAAGCTTTCTTT

V: TRBV20-1
J: TRBJ2-7
size: -
D: TRBD2
CDR3: CSALRLAGGPNEQYF
DNA: TGCAGTGCGCTACGACTAGCGGGAGGGCCCAATGAGCAGTACTTC

V: TRBV6-5
J: TRBJ2-3
size: once
D: TRBD2
CDR3: CASGTSGKPLAQYF
DNA: TGTGCCAGCGGGACTAGCGGGAAACCTCTGGCGCAGTATTTT

V: TRBV6-5
J: TRBJ2-5
size: once
D: -
CDR3: CASIGDTQYF
DNA: TGTGCCAGCATTGGGGATACCCAGTACTTC

V: TRBV3-1
J: TRBJ2-4
size: -
D: -
CDR3: CASSPSLAKNIQYF
DNA: TGTGCCAGCAGCCCATCTCTGGCCAAAAACATTCAGTACTTC

V: TRBV24-1
J: TRBJ2-7
size: -
D: -
CDR3: CATSDSNEDTQHF
DNA: TGTGCCACCAGTGATTCCAATGAAGACACCCAGCACTTC